The clone carrying this T cell receptor beta chain turned up a few times. Its antigen is not identified. Amplified TCR beta CDR3 regions came from RNA transcripts. First-round RT-PCR of the TCR CDR3 relied on the HTBI primer set. TCRdb reanalysed the multiplex PCR reads using MiXCR and keeps one entry per CDR3 protein. In the table there are around 450,000 distinct CDR3 sequences, about 13% of which are singletons. Germline V gene data show CDR1 as LGHDT and CDR2 as YNNKEL (reference sequence). This CDR3 has 16 residues. J lost 3 bases, V lost 2 bases, and 10 bases had no gene match. The sample belongs to a study of T cells in Graves' hyperthyroidism and ophthalmopathy. Study observations and caveats: The model's output predicted ophthalmopathy at a median of roughly 6.9 months prior to onset. Also found in blood were most expanded thyroid clonotypes above 0.001.

Stability of Graves' hyperthyroidism was defined as absent ophthalmopathy progression within 18 months. The chain has TRBV3-1 and TRBJ2-7, with 7 bases matching TRBD2. Material for sequencing was blood. The receptor comes from a woman under 30 with Graves' hyperthyroidism. DNA for the CDR3: TGTGCCAGCAGCCAAACTGGGGGGGAGGCTTACTACGAGCAGTACTTC. This codes for CASSQTGGEAYYEQYF.